The 27 T cell receptor beta chains below come from one sample, sequenced in a study of Ad26.COV2.S vaccination and SARS-CoV-2 variants. Only in-frame clones appear in the TCRdb table, and some are missing; sequencing was by immunoSEQ multiplex PCR. Counted here are roughly 500,000 clones, 87% occurring once; the ten biggest clones make up about 13%. Treatment specified: about 20 received Ad26.COV2.S at low or high dose, single or two shots; 5 received placebo; per-sample allocation not given. Collection of samples fell on day 63 after the first vaccine or placebo injection. The sequenced sample was peripheral blood, obtained in a trial of Ad26.COV2.S vaccine versus placebo. These receptor sequences come from a person between 18 and 65 years old who received the Ad26.COV2.S COVID-19 vaccine or a placebo.

This chain uses TRBV5-4 with TRBJ2-3, with 10 bases fitting TRBD1. The CDR3 spans 16 residues. CDR1 and CDR2 (germline): SGHNT, YYREEE (reference sequence). V lost 4 bases to trimming and J lost 4 bases; unmatched junction nucleotides: 9. The CDR3 DNA is TGTGCCAGCAGCCGAGCGGGACAGGGGTTAGCAGATACGCAGTATTTT. Residues: CASSRAGQGLADTQYF.

This chain joins TRBV6-2 or TRBV6-3 and TRBJ2-7; possibly TRBD1 for D (5 bases). The CDR3 extends over 12 amino acids. CDR1 is MNHEY, CDR2 SVGEGT, per germline. V lost 5 bases to trimming and J lost 5 bases, with 10 bases between them. In nucleotides, the CDR3 is TGTGCCAGCAGTCAGGGTTCTCACGAGCAGTACTTC. Amino acid sequence: CASSQGSHEQYF.

The chain has TRBV5-6 and TRBJ2-1; 9 bases are shared with TRBD2. This CDR3 has 19 amino acids. The germline V gene encodes CDR1 SGHDT and CDR2 YYEEEE. V lost 3 bases and J lost 4; bases outside the gene matches: 17. CDR3 in amino acids: CASSSTPGVSGSRYNEQFF. In DNA, the CDR3 is TGTGCCAGCAGCTCCACTCCCGGGGTTAGCGGGAGTCGATACAATGAGCAGTTCTTC. Variable domain in full (rest from reference TRBV5-6 and TRBJ2-1): DAGVTQSPTHLIKTRGQQVTLRCSPKSGHDTVSWYQQALGQGPQFIFQYYEEEERQRGNFPDRFSGHQFPNYSSELNVNALLLGDSALYLCASSSTPGVSGSRYNEQFFGPGTRLTVL.

The chain is built from TRBV7-9 and TRBJ1-1, with D tentatively TRBD1 (5 bases). The CDR3 contains 14 residues. V gave up 5 bases and J gave up 9 bases, with 19 bases separating them. Per the germline V gene, CDR1 is SEHNR and CDR2 is FQNEAQ (reference sequence). CDR3 sequence: CASSQGGADAKAFF. CDR3 nucleotides: TGTGCCAGCAGCCAAGGTGGGGCGGATGCTAAAGCTTTCTTT.

The rearrangement links TRBV5-5 to TRBJ2-7; 9 bases fit TRBD1. The CDR3 sequence is 14 residues long. With 4 bases clipped from V and 5 bases from J, the junction kept 7 bases outside the gene matches. CDR1 is SGHKS and CDR2 is YYEKEE in the germline V gene (reference sequence). The CDR3 region is CASSHQQGADEQYF. CDR3 bases: TGTGCCAGCAGCCACCAACAGGGGGCCGACGAGCAGTACTTC. Filled out from reference TRBV5-5 and TRBJ2-7, the complete variable domain reads DAGVTQSPTHLIKTRGQQVTLRCSPISGHKSVSWYQQVLGQGPQFIFQYYEKEERGRGNFPDRFSARQFPNYSSELNVNALLLGDSALYLCASSHQQGADEQYFGPGTRLTVT.

This clone has only one observation. J is TRBJ1-1 and V is TRBV7-9; TRBD1 is a possible D gene (5 bases). This CDR3 spans 15 amino acids. Per germline, CDR1 SEHNR and CDR2 FQNEAQ (reference sequence). The V end was cut by 0 bases, the J end by 6 bases, with 14 bases between. The DNA for the CDR3 is TGTGCCAGCAGCTTAGCAGCAGGGTCGTCGGCTGAAGCTTTCTTT. Its translation is CASSLAAGSSAEAFF.

The V and J genes are TRBV28 and TRBJ2-5, with 7 bases lining up with TRBD1. The CDR3 is 17 amino acids. Germline values: CDR1 MDHEN, CDR2 SYDVKM. V gave up 4 bases and J gave up 0 bases; unmatched junction bases: 11. The CDR3 spells CASSSLRQGRYQETQYF. In DNA form, the CDR3 reads TGTGCCAGCAGTTCTCTCCGACAGGGCCGGTACCAAGAGACCCAGTACTTC.

This clone was detected only once. J is TRBJ2-3 and V is TRBV28, with unresolved D. CDR3 length: 15 residues. With 2 bases removed from V and 3 bases from J, the gap between germline ends came to 12 bases. Germline V gene lookup returns CDR1 MDHEN and CDR2 SYDVKM. In DNA, the CDR3 is TGTGCCAGCAGTTTACCCACCTTCGGAACAGATACGCAGTATTTT. Translation: CASSLPTFGTDTQYF.

The rearrangement joins TRBV30 to TRBJ1-2; D might be TRBD1 (5 bases). CDR1 is GTSNPN, CDR2 SVGIG, per germline (reference sequence). The length of the CDR3 is 13 residues. V was cut by 0 bases and J by 14 bases, with 19 bases left in between. The CDR3 region is CAWSVLVGAGLTF. CDR3 nucleotides: TGTGCCTGGAGTGTACTTGTCGGGGCAGGCCTGACCTTC.

The chain links TRBV1 to TRBJ2-6; TRBD2, the table's D call, was not compared with the DNA. TRBV1 is a recognized pseudogene. This CDR3 comprises 21 residues. CDR3 sequence: CTSSHFLRWTSGPSGANVLTF. The CDR3 DNA follows: TGCACCAGCAGCCACTTTCTCAGGTGGACTAGCGGACCCTCTGGGGCCAACGTCCTGACTTTC.

V is TRBV28 and J is TRBJ2-7, with TRBD1 matching over 7 bases. Germline CDR1 and CDR2: MDHEN and SYDVKM. J lost 2 bases, V lost 8 bases, and 9 bases had no gene match. This CDR3 is 14 amino acids long. The CDR3 spells CASATRDRAYEQYF. The DNA of the CDR3 is TGTGCCAGCGCGACCCGGGACAGAGCCTACGAGCAGTACTTC.

This chain joins TRBV9 and TRBJ2-2; D unresolved. The CDR3 loop spans 14 amino acids. The germline gives CDR1 SGDLS, CDR2 YYNGEE. Trimming removed 5 bases at V and 1 base at J, with 9 bases between. Here the CDR3 reads CASRKVWNTGELFF. DNA for the CDR3: TGTGCCAGCAGAAAGGTCTGGAACACCGGGGAGCTGTTTTTT.

A single count supports this clone. V gene TRBV6-5 combines with J gene TRBJ2-7, with 9 bases matching TRBD1. The CDR3 loop spans 16 amino acids. Looked up from germline, CDR1 is MNHEY and CDR2 is SVGAGI. J lost 3 bases, V lost 6 bases, and 12 bases had no gene match. The CDR3 nucleotides read TGTGCCAGCAGCTACAGGGGGCCCCAATCCTTCTACGAGCAGTACTTC. It translates to CASSYRGPQSFYEQYF.

The CDR3: CASSAGQFLNTEAFF. In nucleotides, the CDR3 is TGTGCCAGCAGCGCCGGACAGTTTCTGAACACTGAAGCTTTCTTT. V is TRBV11-2 and J is TRBJ1-1, with a possible D match to TRBD1 (6 bases). Germline CDR1 reads SGHAT; CDR2 reads FQNNGV. The V gene lost 5 bases and the J gene lost 0 bases, with 13 bases spanning the gap. CDR3 length equals 15 residues.

This clone was observed once. The rearrangement uses TRBV28 and TRBJ2-3; 8 nucleotides line up with TRBD2. Germline CDR1 MDHEN, CDR2 SYDVKM. The length of the CDR3 is 18 residues. V shed 6 bases and J 1 base; nucleotides not matched to a gene: 15. The CDR3 here is CASSENVWAGGGTDTQYF. The CDR3 DNA is TGTGCCAGCAGCGAAAACGTTTGGGCGGGAGGTGGCACAGATACGCAGTATTTT.

This chain links TRBV29-1 with TRBJ2-1; no clear D. Trimming took off 2 bases at V and 3 bases at J, with 11 bases between the two ends. The CDR3 runs to 14 residues. Per germline, CDR1 SQVTM and CDR2 ANQGSEA. The CDR3, as DNA: TGCAGCGTTGAAAGGCAGAGCTTCTACAATGAGCAGTTCTTC. Protein: CSVERQSFYNEQFF.

This rearrangement joins TRBV6-5 to TRBJ2-7; D might be TRBD1 (5 bases). The CDR3 totals 13 residues. The V gene lost 6 bases and the J gene lost 4 bases, with 13 bases spanning the gap. CDR1 and CDR2 from the germline V gene are MNHEY and SVGAGI. This chain's CDR3 is CASRSVGLYEQYF. CDR3 bases: TGTGCCAGCAGATCGGTGGGGCTGTACGAGCAGTACTTC.

This clone was observed a single time. This rearrangement joins TRBV28 to TRBJ2-7, with 11 bases matching TRBD2. This CDR3 comprises 15 residues. Trimming removed 7 bases from V and 9 bases from J; junction bases left unmatched: 14. The germline V gene encodes CDR1 MDHEN and CDR2 SYDVKM. The CDR3 DNA reads as TGTGCCAGCATCCCACTAGCGGGAGCTGGATTAGGGCAGTACTTC. This translates into CASIPLAGAGLGQYF.

The rearrangement links TRBV24-1 to TRBJ2-3; no firm D call. CDR3 length: 14 amino acids. Germline CDR1 and CDR2: KGHDR and SFDVKD. Trimming left V 0 bases short and J 2 bases short, with 5 bases between. CDR3 nucleotides: TGTGCCACCAGTGATTTGCCAGCCACAGATACGCAGTATTTT. Translation: CATSDLPATDTQYF.

In nucleotides, the CDR3 is TGTGCCAGCAGTGGGGAACTAGGATTCGGCAATGAGCAGTTCTTC. Protein product: CASSGELGFGNEQFF. V and J are TRBV6-4 and TRBJ2-1, with TRBD2 as a possible D gene (5 bases). V shed 4 bases and J shed 6 bases, with 16 bases lying between them. The CDR3 is made up of 15 amino acids. Germline lookup yields CDR1 MRHNA and CDR2 SNTAGT.

The chain combines TRBV5-6 with TRBJ1-1; TRBD1 might be the D (6 bases). CDR1 and CDR2 from the germline V gene are SGHDT and YYEEEE. Deletions cut 3 bases from V and 4 bases from J, with 16 bases between. CDR3 length: 15 residues. The CDR3 bases are TGTGCCAGCAGCTCACTGGACAGCGGAATCACTGAAGCTTTCTTT. Protein product: CASSSLDSGITEAFF.

The chain links TRBV4-3 to TRBJ2-1, with no clear D. V gave up 4 bases and J gave up 0 bases, with 10 bases separating them. Germline CDR1 and CDR2: LGHNA and YSLEER. There are 15 residues in the CDR3. The CDR3 region is CASSRLQASYNEQFF. CDR3 DNA: TGCGCCAGCAGCCGATTGCAGGCCTCCTACAATGAGCAGTTCTTC.

The CDR3 coding sequence is TGTGCCAGCAGCCAGGGAAACGGGGGGGGTGCAGATACGCAGTATTTT. Translation gives CASSQGNGGGADTQYF. The genes are TRBV4-2 and TRBJ2-3, with TRBD2 matching over 8 bases. Germline V gene lookup returns CDR1 LGHNA and CDR2 YNFKEQ. The CDR3 runs 16 residues. Unmatched junction bases numbered 9, after V lost 3 bases and J lost 4 bases.

Here the CDR3 DNA reads TGCAGTGGGGGGAGGATTATCACTGAAGCTTTCTTT. This encodes CSGGRIITEAFF. The chain has TRBV29-1 and TRBJ1-1; perhaps TRBD1 as D (5 bases). Germline values: CDR1 SQVTM, CDR2 ANQGSEA. There are 12 residues in the CDR3.

The chain is built from TRBV9 and TRBJ2-2; 8 bases line up with TRBD2. Germline V CDR1 and CDR2: SGDLS, YYNGEE. The CDR3 loop spans 16 amino acids. V was clipped by 0 bases and J by 4 bases; unmatched bases: 5. CDR3 region: CASSVVERESTGELFF. For the CDR3, the DNA is TGTGCCAGCAGCGTAGTCGAGCGGGAGAGCACCGGGGAGCTGTTTTTT.

The genes are TRBV5-6 and TRBJ2-2; D unclear. There are 14 residues in the CDR3. Germline CDR1 is SGHDT and CDR2 is YYEEEE. Trimming pared 2 bases from V and 0 bases from J, leaving 5 bases between. CDR3 bases: TGTGCCAGCAGCTTAGGTTCGAACACCGGGGAGCTGTTTTTT. This translates into CASSLGSNTGELFF.

This chain uses TRBV6-6 with TRBJ2-7; D is possibly TRBD2 (6 bases). Germline V CDR1 and CDR2: MNHNY, SVGAGI (reference sequence). The CDR3 is 18 residues long. The V and J ends lost 5 bases and 4 bases respectively, with 27 bases between them. The CDR3 DNA reads TGTGCCAGCAGTCACAACCCCGGGGGAGCTTTGCCTAGATACGAGCAGTACTTC. Residues: CASSHNPGGALPRYEQYF.